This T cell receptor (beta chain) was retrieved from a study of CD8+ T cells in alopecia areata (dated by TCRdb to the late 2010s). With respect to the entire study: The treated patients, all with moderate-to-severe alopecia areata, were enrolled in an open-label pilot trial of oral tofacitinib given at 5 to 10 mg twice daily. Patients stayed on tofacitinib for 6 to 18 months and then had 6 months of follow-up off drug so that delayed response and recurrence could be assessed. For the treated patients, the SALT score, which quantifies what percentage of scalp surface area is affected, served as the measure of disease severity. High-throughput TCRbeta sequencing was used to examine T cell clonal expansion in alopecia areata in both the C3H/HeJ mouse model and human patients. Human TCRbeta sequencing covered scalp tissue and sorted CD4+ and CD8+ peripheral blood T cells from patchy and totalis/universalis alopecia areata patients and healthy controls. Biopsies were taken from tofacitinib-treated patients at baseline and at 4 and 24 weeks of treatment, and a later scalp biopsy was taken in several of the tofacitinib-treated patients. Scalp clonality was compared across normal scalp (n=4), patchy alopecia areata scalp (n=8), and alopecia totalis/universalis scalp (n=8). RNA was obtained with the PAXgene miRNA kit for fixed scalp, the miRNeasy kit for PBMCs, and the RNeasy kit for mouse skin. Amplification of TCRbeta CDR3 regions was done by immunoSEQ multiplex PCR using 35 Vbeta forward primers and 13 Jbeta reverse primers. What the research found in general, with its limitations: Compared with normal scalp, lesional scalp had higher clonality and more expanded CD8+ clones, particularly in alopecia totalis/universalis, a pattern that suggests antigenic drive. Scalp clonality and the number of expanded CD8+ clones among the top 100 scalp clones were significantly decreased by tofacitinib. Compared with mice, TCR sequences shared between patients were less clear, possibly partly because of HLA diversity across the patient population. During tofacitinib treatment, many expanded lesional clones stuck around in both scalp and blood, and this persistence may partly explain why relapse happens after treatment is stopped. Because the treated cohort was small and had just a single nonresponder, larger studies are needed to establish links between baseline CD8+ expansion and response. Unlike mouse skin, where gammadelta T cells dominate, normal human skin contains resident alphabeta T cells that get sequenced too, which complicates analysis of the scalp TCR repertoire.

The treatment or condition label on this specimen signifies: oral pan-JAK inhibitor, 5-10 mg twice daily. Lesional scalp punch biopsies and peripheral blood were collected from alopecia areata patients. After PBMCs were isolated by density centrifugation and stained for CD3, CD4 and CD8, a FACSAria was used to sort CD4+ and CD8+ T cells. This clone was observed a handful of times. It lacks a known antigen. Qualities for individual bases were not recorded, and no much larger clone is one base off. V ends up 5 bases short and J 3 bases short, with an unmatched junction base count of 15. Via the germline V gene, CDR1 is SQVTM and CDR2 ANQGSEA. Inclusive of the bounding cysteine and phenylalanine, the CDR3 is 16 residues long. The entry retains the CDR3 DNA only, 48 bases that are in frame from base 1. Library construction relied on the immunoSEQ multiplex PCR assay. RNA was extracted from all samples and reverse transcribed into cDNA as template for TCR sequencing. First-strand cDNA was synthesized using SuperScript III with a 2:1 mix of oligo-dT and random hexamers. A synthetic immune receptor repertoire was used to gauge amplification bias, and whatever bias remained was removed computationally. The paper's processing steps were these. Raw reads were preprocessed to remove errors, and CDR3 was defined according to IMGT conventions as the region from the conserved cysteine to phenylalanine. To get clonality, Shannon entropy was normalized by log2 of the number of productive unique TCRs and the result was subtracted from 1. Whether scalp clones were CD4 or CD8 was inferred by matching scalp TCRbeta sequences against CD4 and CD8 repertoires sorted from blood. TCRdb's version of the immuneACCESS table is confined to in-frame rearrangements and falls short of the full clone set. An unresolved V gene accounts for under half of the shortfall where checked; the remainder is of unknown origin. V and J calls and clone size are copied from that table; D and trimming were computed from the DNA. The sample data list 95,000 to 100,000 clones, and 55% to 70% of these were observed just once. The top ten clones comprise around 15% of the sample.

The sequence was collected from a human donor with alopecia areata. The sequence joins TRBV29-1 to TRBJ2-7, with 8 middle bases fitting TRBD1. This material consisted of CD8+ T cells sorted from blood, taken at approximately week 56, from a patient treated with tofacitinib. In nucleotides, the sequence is TGCAGCGTTCAGGGGGGACGGGACAGGCCCGTCTACGAGCAGTACTTC. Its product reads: CSVQGGRDRPVYEQYF.